These 19 T cell receptor beta chains came from one sample sequenced in a study of T-cell memory formation after mild COVID-19. TCRdb itself ran the 5' RACE reads through MiXCR, one entry per CDR3 protein. Of approximately 350,000 distinct CDR3 sequences listed, 10% to 15% are singletons. Sequences were obtained from PBMCs or a T cell subset sorted from them (not recorded which). The receptors originated from a young man who had mild COVID-19 (a few samples of this study predate the infection). Cell type and time point are not known.

The DNA of the CDR3 is TGTGCCAGCACCCGGACTAGCGGGGTCTGGGATGAGCAGTTCTTC. Amino acid sequence: CASTRTSGVWDEQFF. This chain uses TRBV4-2 with TRBJ2-1; 12 bases match TRBD2. The V gene's germline CDR1 is LGHNA and CDR2 YNFKEQ. With 7 bases clipped from V and 8 bases from J, the junction kept 9 bases outside the gene matches. The CDR3 is 15 residues long.

Only a few counts were recorded for this clonotype. The V and J genes are TRBV7-9 and TRBJ1-1; no clear D. Trimming stripped 5 bases from V and 13 bases from J, with 20 bases between. CDR3 length: 13 residues. Per germline, CDR1 SEHNR and CDR2 FQNEAQ (reference sequence). The CDR3 region has the DNA TGTGCCAGCAGCCGGGAAGGGCCAACTTCAGTTTTCTTT. Translation gives CASSREGPTSVFF.

The chain employs TRBV4-2 and TRBJ2-7; TRBD2 matches 10 bases. The CDR3 is made up of 15 amino acids. Looked up from germline, CDR1 is LGHNA and CDR2 is YNFKEQ. V trimming: 0 bases; J trimming: 3 bases; junction bases outside the gene matches: 2. The CDR3 region has the DNA TGTGCCAGCAGCCAAGAAGCGGGGGGGCTCTACGAGCAGTACTTC. Residues: CASSQEAGGLYEQYF.

V is TRBV6-5 and J is TRBJ1-2; 11 nucleotides align to TRBD1. The CDR3 is 14 amino acids. The J segment lost 4 bases and the V segment lost 6 bases, leaving 4 bases of the junction unmatched. Germline CDR1 reads MNHEY; CDR2 reads SVGAGI. The CDR3 bases are TGTGCCAGCAGGCGGACAGGGGGCAGCTATGGCTACACCTTC. This gives the protein CASRRTGGSYGYTF.

In its sample, this clonotype was seen many times. This chain uses TRBV7-2 with TRBJ2-3, with 7 bases identical to TRBD2. J gave up 3 bases and V 0 bases, and 0 bases lay outside the gene matches. The CDR3 loop spans 14 amino acids. The V gene's germline CDR1 is SGHTA and CDR2 FQGNSA. For the CDR3, the DNA is TGTGCCAGCAGCTTAGCGCGGGGGACAGATACGCAGTATTTT. It translates to CASSLARGTDTQYF.

This clonotype has just a few counts. V is TRBV5-1 and J is TRBJ1-1, with 8 bases fitting TRBD1. Looked up from germline, CDR1 is SGHRS and CDR2 is YFSETQ. This CDR3 contains 15 residues. V shed 0 bases and J 4 bases; nucleotides not matched to a gene: 5. The CDR3 nucleotides read TGCGCCAGCAGCTTGGTTGGACAGGGTCCCACTGAAGCTTTCTTT. Protein product: CASSLVGQGPTEAFF.

The gene calls are TRBV6-2 or TRBV6-3 and TRBJ1-6; D is possibly TRBD1 (6 bases). This CDR3 region has 15 residues. CDR1 MNHEY and CDR2 SVGEGT come from the germline V gene. V dropped 3 bases and J dropped 8 bases, with 14 bases sitting between them. CDR3 sequence (DNA): TGTGCCAGCAGTTATCACCGGGGGCGAGATTCACCCCTCCACTTT. Translation: CASSYHRGRDSPLHF.

CDR3 DNA sequence: TGTGCCCCCCTTTTGTGGGGGCCTCAAGAGACCCAGTACTTC. The encoded protein is CAPLLWGPQETQYF. The chain carries TRBV4-2 and TRBJ2-5; D might be TRBD1 (6 bases). Deletions cut 11 bases from V and 2 bases from J, with 18 bases between. This CDR3 is built from 14 residues. Per germline, CDR1 LGHNA and CDR2 YNFKEQ.

This clonotype was observed a handful of times. The chain has TRBV20-1 and TRBJ2-7; either TRBD1 or TRBD2 may fit D (7 bases each). V was pared by 5 bases and J by 9 bases, with 14 bases between. The CDR3 runs 11 residues. Germline CDR1 DFQATT, CDR2 SNEGSKA (reference sequence). The CDR3 DNA reads TGCAGTGCTGAGACAGGGAGGGTGCAGTACGTC. It specifies CSAETGRVQYV.

About this clonotype: A single base separates this from a much larger clone, so it may be a read error. The chain links TRBV6-5 to TRBJ1-1; D remains unclear. V lost 7 bases and J 8 bases, leaving 11 bases between the germline ends. Germline-derived CDR1 and CDR2 are MNHEY and SVGAGI. CDR3 size: 11 residues. The CDR3 reads CASTALGEAFF. CDR3 sequence (DNA): TGTGCCAGCACCGCCCTGGGAGAAGCTTTCTTT.

This sequence joins TRBV10-3 and TRBJ2-3; a weak D match, TRBD2 (5 bases). The V and J ends lost 3 bases and 3 bases respectively, with 7 bases between them. The germline gives CDR1 ENHRY, CDR2 SYGVKD. CDR3 size: 13 residues. The DNA of the CDR3 is TGTGCCATCAGTGAAACTAGGACAGATACGCAGTATTTT. As protein: CAISETRTDTQYF.

In this sample, this clonotype turned up a few times. The chain has TRBV14 and TRBJ2-3, with 10 bases aligning to TRBD1. V trimming: 4 bases; J trimming: 3 bases; junction bases outside the gene matches: 7. This CDR3 has 16 amino acids. CDR1 and CDR2 from the germline V gene are SGHDN and FVKESK. The CDR3: CASSLGQGVRTDTQYF. CDR3 coding DNA: TGTGCCAGCAGCCTCGGACAGGGGGTGAGGACAGATACGCAGTATTTT.

This clonotype was seen more than once but under ten times. The chain couples TRBV12-3 or TRBV12-4 to TRBJ2-2; 7 positions agree with TRBD1. Unmatched junction bases numbered 4, after V lost 5 bases and J lost 1 base. This CDR3 contains 15 residues. CDR3 in amino acids: CASSERGLNTGELFF. The CDR3 DNA reads as TGTGCCAGCAGTGAGAGGGGGCTGAACACCGGGGAGCTGTTTTTT.

The chain joins TRBV6-5 to TRBJ2-6; D gene ambiguous. V dropped 0 bases and J dropped 2 bases, with 5 bases sitting between them. This CDR3 spans 15 amino acids. Per germline, CDR1 MNHEY and CDR2 SVGAGI. This chain's CDR3 is CASSYSWTGANVLTF. The CDR3 region has the DNA TGTGCCAGCAGTTACTCATGGACTGGGGCCAACGTCCTGACTTTC.

This rearrangement joins TRBV5-1 to TRBJ1-2; D remains unclear. In germline, CDR1 is SGHRS, CDR2 YFSETQ. The V end was cut by 0 bases, the J end by 0 bases, with 9 bases between. The CDR3 is 15 amino acids. CDR3 residues: CASSLGGVTNYGYTF. The CDR3 DNA is TGCGCCAGCAGCTTGGGCGGAGTGACTAACTATGGCTACACCTTC.

This clonotype has only a few counts. This CDR3 reads CSVEDLGENGYTF. The DNA for the CDR3 is TGCAGCGTTGAAGATCTGGGGGAAAATGGCTACACCTTC. The rearrangement uses TRBV29-1 and TRBJ1-2; D may be TRBD1 (5 bases). Trimming took 0 bases from V and 6 from J, leaving 11 bases between them. The CDR3 extends over 13 amino acids. Germline loops: CDR1 SQVTM, CDR2 ANQGSEA. The whole variable domain, remainder taken from reference TRBV29-1 and TRBJ1-2, is SAVISQKPSRDICQRGTSLTIQCQVDSQVTMMFWYRQQPGQSLTLIATANQGSEATYESGFVIDKFPISRPNLTFSTLTVSNMSPEDSSIYLCSVEDLGENGYTFGSGTRLTVV.

This clonotype has just a few counts. This rearrangement joins TRBV12-3 or TRBV12-4 to TRBJ2-3; 7 nucleotides align to TRBD2. The CDR3 runs to 15 residues. The trim removed 8 bases at V and 2 bases at J, leaving 10 bases unmatched. The CDR3 DNA follows: TGTGCCAGCGGCCTGTCCCTAGCGGTCACAGATACGCAGTATTTT. Its translation is CASGLSLAVTDTQYF.

The V gene is TRBV25-1, the J gene TRBJ2-1; D not certain. Looked up from germline, CDR1 is MGHDK and CDR2 is SYGVNS. With 3 bases removed from V and 8 bases from J, the gap between germline ends came to 17 bases. CDR3 size: 15 residues. The CDR3 loop reads CASSDSRNAYDEQFF. The CDR3 nucleotides are TGTGCCAGCAGTGACTCCAGGAACGCTTATGATGAGCAGTTCTTC.

This clonotype was seen a few times. The rearrangement uses TRBV12-3 or TRBV12-4 and TRBJ1-1; TRBD1 matches 12 bases. The CDR3 runs 16 residues. V lost 6 bases, J lost 6 bases, and 11 bases stayed unmatched. This chain's CDR3 is CASRRTPGQGASEAFF. The CDR3 nucleotides are TGTGCCAGCAGGCGGACCCCGGGACAGGGGGCTTCTGAAGCTTTCTTT.